The T cell receptor beta chain described here comes from a study of shared T cell receptors in the human thymus (dated by TCRdb to the early 2020s). Context from the whole study: The study examined how the human thymus generates shared, self-reactive T-cell receptor alpha chains.

On this clone itself: Its target antigen remains unknown. No qualities accompany the bases; no much larger clone lies one base away.

The germline V gene provides CDR1 MNHEY and CDR2 SVGAGI. The V and J ends are trimmed by 5 bases and 6 bases, leaving 13 bases between them. The CDR3, from cysteine to phenylalanine, totals 13 residues. Only the CDR3 part of the read is kept: 39 bases, read in frame from the first base. Receptor amplification or capture employed the immunoSEQ multiplex PCR assay. What TCRdb holds here is the immuneACCESS table cut down to in-frame rearrangements. Part of the clones is not present; checked against another copy, under half of the missing clones reflect an unresolved V gene, and the others are unexplained. This sample gives 650,000 to 950,000 clones in total; around 85% of them show up just once. The leading ten clones occupy more than 0.01% of the sample. This sample also belongs to another study, concerning human thymus T cells. The other study reports the following: The donors were immunologically healthy infants in Finland who had open corrective cardiac surgery for congenital heart defects. Thymus tissue was collected as surgical resects that were removed during corrective cardiac surgery. Biased V and J gene segment usage appeared to be present in both thymic and peripheral blood repertoires. The related research reported highly overlapping thymic TCR repertoires among unrelated individuals. The study characterized TCR alpha and beta repertoires from fewer than ten infant thymus samples and a few related peripheral blood samples. Donor ages ranging from about 7 to 250 days were recorded, and six or seven male and a couple of female infants were included in the cohort. Thymocytes were freed from the tissue by mechanical means and kept at -70 degrees C as pellets of roughly 8.5-31 million cells. A QIAsymphony instrument was used to extract genomic DNA from the frozen cell pellets. The immunoSEQ multiplex PCR assay was used to amplify the TCRB and TCRAD loci from a standardized amount of quality-controlled genomic DNA. The V(D)J region was spanned by amplicons of a length sufficient to cover the CDR3 and to identify V and J genes. Amplicon sequencing was performed on an Illumina platform through the commercial immunoSEQ service. Primer bias and sequencing errors were corrected using previously described methods, and TCRAD and TCRB definitions followed the IMGT database. The repertoires were analysed using immunoSEQ Analyzer 3.0 and VDJTools for basic statistics, V/J segment usage, diversity estimates, rarefaction and pairwise overlap. Diversity was estimated with Chao1, ChaoE, Efron-Thisted, Shannon and inverse Simpson indices, and also on datasets down-sampled to the smallest sample. For repertoire overlap, CDR3 nucleotide sequence, V gene and J gene had to match strictly, and clustering was done by Jaccard-based multidimensional scaling. On average, thymus samples yielded roughly 800,000 unique TCRB clonotypes, whereas blood samples yielded approximately 90,000.

The source material was thymocytes. This clonotype was sampled from a girl under two years old with a congenital heart defect. Donor details come from another sample of the same person, matched by shared clones. The chain links TRBV6-5 with TRBJ1-1; TRBD1 could be the D gene, as 5 bases match. In nucleotides, the sequence is TGTGCCAGCAGTCAACCGCGGGGGGCTGAAGCTTTCTTT. The translation is CASSQPRGAEAFF.